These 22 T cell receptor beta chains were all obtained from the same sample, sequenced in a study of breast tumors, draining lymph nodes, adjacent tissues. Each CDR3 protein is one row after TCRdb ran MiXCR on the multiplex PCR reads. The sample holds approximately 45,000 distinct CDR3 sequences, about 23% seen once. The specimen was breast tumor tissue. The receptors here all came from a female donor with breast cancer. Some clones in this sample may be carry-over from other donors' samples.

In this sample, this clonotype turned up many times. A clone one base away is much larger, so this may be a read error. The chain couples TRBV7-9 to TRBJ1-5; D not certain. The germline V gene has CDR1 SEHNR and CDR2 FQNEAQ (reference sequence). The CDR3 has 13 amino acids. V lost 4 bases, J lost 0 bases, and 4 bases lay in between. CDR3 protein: CASSSDSNQPQHF. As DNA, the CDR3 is TGTGCCAGCAGCTCGGATAGCAATCAGCCCCAGCATTTT.

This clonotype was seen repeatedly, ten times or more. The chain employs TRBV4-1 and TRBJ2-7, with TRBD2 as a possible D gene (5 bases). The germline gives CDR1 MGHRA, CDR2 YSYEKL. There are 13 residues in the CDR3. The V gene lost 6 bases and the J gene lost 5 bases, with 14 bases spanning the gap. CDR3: CASRRTPRDEQYF. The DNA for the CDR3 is TGCGCCAGCAGGCGCACCCCGCGGGACGAGCAGTACTTC.

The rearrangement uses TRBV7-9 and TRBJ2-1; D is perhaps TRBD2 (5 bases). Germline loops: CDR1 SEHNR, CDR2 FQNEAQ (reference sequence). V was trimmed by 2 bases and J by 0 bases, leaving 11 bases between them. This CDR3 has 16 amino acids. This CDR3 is CASSLSPGNSYNEQFF. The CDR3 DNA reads TGTGCCAGCAGCTTATCCCCGGGGAACTCCTACAATGAGCAGTTCTTC.

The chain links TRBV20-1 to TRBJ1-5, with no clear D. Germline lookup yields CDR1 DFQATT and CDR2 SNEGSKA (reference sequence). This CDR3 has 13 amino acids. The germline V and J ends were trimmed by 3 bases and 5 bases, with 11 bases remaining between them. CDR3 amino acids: CSASGSGDQPQHF. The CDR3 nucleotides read TGCAGTGCTAGTGGGTCTGGGGATCAGCCCCAGCATTTT.

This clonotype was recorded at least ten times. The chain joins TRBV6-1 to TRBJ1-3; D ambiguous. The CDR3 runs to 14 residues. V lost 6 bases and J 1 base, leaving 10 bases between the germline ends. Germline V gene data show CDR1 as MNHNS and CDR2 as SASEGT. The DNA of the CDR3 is TGTGCCAGCAGGTCACAAGTTTCTGGAAACACCATATATTTT. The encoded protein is CASRSQVSGNTIYF.

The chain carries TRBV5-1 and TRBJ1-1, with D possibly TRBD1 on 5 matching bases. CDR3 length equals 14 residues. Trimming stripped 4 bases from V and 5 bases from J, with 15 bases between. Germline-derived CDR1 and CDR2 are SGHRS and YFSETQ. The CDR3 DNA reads TGCGCCAGCAGCACCAGGGTACCGGCGACTGAAGCTTTCTTT. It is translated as CASSTRVPATEAFF.

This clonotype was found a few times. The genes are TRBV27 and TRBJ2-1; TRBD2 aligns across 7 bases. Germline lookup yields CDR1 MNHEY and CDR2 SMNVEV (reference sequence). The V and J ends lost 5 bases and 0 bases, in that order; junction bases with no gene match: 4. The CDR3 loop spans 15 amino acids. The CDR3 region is CASSLGEGSYNEQFF. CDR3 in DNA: TGTGCCAGCAGTCTAGGGGAGGGCTCCTACAATGAGCAGTTCTTC.

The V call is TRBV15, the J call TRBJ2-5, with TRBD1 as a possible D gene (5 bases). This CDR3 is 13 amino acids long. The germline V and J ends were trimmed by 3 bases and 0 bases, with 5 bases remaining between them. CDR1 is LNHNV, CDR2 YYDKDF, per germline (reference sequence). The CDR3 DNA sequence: TGTGCCACCAGCAGGGACAACCAAGAGACCCAGTACTTC. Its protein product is CATSRDNQETQYF.

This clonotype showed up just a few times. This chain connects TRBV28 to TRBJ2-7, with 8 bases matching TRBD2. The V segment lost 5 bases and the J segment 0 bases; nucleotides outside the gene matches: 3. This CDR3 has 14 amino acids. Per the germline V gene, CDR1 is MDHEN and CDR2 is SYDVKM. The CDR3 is CASSRGGSSYEQYF. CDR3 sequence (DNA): TGTGCCAGCAGTCGCGGGGGGAGCTCCTACGAGCAGTACTTC.

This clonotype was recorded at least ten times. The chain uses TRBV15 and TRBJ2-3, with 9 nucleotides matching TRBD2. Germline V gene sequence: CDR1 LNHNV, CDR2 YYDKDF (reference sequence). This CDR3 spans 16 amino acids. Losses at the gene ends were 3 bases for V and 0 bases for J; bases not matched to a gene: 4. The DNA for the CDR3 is TGTGCCACCAGCAGTACGGGGACTAGCAGCACAGATACGCAGTATTTT. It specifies CATSSTGTSSTDTQYF.

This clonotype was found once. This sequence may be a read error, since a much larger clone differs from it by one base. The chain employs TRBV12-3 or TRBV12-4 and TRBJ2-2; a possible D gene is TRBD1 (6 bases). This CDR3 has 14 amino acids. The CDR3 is CASILVTGSGELFF. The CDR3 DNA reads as TGTGCCAGCATTTTAGTCACAGGGTCCGGGGAGCTGTTTTTT.

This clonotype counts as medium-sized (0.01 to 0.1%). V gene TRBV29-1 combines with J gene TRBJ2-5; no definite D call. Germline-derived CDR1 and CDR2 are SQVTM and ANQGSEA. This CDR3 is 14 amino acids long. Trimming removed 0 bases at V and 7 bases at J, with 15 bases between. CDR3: CSVEDFMRLGTQYF. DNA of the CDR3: TGCAGCGTTGAAGATTTTATGCGGCTGGGGACCCAGTACTTC.

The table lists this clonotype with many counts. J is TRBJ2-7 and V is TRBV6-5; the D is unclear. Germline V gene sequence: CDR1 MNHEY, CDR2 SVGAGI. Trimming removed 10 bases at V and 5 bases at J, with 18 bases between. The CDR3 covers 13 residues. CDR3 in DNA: TGTGCCACTCGACCCCGGACGAGCCACGAGCAGTACTTC. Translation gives CATRPRTSHEQYF.

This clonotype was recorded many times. The CDR3 loop is CASSLTTGPSGNTIYF. The CDR3 DNA follows: TGTGCCAGTAGTCTCACGACAGGACCCTCTGGAAACACCATATATTTT. V is TRBV19 and J is TRBJ1-3; tentative D call: TRBD1 (6 bases). The CDR3 loop spans 16 amino acids. The V gene's germline CDR1 is LNHDA and CDR2 SQIVND (reference sequence). Trimming cost V 5 bases and J 0 bases, with 14 bases left between them.

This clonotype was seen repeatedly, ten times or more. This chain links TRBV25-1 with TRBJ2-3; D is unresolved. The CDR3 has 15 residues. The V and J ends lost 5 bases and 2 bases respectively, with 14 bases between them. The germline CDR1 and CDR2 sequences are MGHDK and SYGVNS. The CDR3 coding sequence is TGTGCCAGCAGTAAGAAGGGTGAATCCACAGATACGCAGTATTTT. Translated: CASSKKGESTDTQYF. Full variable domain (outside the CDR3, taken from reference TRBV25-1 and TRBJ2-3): EADIYQTPRYLVIGTGKKITLECSQTMGHDKMYWYQQDPGMELHLIHYSYGVNSTEKGDLSSESTVSRIRTEHFPLTLESARPSHTSQYLCASSKKGESTDTQYFGPGTRLTVL.

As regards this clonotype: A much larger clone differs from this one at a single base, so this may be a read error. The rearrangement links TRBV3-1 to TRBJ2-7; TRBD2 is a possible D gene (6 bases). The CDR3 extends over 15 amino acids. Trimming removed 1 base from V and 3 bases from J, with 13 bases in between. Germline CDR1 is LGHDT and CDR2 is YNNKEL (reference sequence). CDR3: CASSQGTRRDYEQYF. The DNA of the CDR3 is TGTGCCAGCAGCCAAGGTACGCGGCGGGACTACGAGCAGTACTTC.

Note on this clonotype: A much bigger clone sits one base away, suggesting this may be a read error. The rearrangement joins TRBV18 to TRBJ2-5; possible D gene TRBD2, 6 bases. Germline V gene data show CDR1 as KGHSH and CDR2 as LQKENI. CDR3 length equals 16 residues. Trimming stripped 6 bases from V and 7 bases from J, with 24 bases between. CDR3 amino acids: CASSPNLGGLGGTQYF. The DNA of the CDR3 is TGTGCCAGCTCGCCCAACCTCGGAGGGCTCGGGGGGACCCAGTACTTC.

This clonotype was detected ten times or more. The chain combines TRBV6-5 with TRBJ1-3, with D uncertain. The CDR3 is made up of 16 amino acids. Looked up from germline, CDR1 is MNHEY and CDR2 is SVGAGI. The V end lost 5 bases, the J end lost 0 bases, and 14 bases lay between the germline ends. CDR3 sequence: CASSRVGRSSGNTIYF. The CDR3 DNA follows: TGTGCCAGCAGTCGGGTGGGCCGGAGCTCTGGAAACACCATATATTTT.

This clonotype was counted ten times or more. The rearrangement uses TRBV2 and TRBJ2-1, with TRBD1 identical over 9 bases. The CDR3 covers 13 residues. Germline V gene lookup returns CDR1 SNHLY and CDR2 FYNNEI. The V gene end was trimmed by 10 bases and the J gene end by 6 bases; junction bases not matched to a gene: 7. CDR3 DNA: TGTGCCAATACCGGGACAGGGTTCAATGAGCAGTTCTTC. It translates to CANTGTGFNEQFF.

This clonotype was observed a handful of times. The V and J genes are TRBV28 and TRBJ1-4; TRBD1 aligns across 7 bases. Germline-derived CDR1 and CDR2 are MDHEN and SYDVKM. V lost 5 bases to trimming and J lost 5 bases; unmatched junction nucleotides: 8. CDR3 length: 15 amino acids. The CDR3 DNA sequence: TGTGCCAGCAGTGTTGGGACAGATGGAAATGAAAAACTGTTTTTT. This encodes CASSVGTDGNEKLFF.

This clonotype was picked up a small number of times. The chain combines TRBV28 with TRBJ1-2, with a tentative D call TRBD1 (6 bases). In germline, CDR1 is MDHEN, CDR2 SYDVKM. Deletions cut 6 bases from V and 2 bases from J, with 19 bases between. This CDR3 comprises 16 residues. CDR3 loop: CASRLPGGTGNYGYTF. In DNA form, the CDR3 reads TGTGCCAGCAGGCTACCCGGGGGTACAGGGAACTATGGCTACACCTTC.

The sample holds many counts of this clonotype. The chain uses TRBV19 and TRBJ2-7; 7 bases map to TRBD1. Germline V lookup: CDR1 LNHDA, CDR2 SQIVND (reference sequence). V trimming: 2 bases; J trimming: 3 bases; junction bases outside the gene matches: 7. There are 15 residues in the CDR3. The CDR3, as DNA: TGTGCCAGTAGTATATCGGTGGCAGGGGGCTACGAGCAGTACTTC. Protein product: CASSISVAGGYEQYF.